This T cell receptor (beta chain) came from a study of T cells in Graves' hyperthyroidism and ophthalmopathy. Germline lookup yields CDR1 GTSNPN and CDR2 SVGIG (reference sequence). V gave up 0 bases and J gave up 6 bases, with 6 bases separating them. This CDR3 has 12 residues. Amplified TCR beta CDR3 regions derived from RNA transcripts. The HTBI primer set served for first-round RT-PCR of the TCR CDR3. TCRdb used MiXCR to reprocess the multiplex PCR reads, holding one entry per CDR3 protein. The sample shows hundreds of thousands of distinct CDR3 sequences, roughly 21% of them seen only once. This clonotype was observed many times. PBMCs were obtained from roughly 10 ml fresh peripheral blood.

The rearrangement joins TRBV30 to TRBJ2-1; D gene uncertain. Source material: blood. This TCR came from a man between 35 and 55 years old with Graves' ophthalmopathy. CDR3 amino acids: CAWSVIRNEQFF. Written as DNA, the CDR3 is TGTGCCTGGAGTGTAATCCGCAATGAGCAGTTCTTC.